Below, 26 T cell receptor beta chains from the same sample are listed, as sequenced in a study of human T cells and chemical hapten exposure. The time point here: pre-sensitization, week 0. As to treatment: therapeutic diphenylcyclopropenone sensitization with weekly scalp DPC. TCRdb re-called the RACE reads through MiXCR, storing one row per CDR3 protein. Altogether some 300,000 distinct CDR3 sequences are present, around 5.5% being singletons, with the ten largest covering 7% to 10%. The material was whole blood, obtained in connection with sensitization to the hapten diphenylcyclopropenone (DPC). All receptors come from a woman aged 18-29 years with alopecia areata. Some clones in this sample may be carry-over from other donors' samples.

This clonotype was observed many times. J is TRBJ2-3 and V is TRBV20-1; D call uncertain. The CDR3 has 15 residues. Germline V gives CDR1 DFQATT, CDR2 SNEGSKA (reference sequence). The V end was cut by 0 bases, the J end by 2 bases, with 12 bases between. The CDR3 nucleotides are TGCAGTGCTAGAGATCGCGGCTCTTACACAGATACGCAGTATTTT. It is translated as CSARDRGSYTDTQYF.

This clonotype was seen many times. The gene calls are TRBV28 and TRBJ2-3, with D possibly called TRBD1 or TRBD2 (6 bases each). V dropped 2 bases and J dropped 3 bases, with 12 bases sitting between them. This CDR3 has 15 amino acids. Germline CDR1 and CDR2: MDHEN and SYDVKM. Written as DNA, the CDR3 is TGTGCCAGCAGTTTACGAGGGGGGATGACAGATACGCAGTATTTT. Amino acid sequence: CASSLRGGMTDTQYF.

CDR3 protein: CASSGQVDQPQHF. The CDR3, as DNA: TGTGCCAGCAGCGGACAGGTGGATCAGCCCCAGCATTTT. The chain is built from TRBV6-1 and TRBJ1-5; TRBD1 matches 7 bases. Germline V gene sequence: CDR1 MNHNS, CDR2 SASEGT. The CDR3 has 13 amino acids. The junction had 4 bases not matched to a gene; V was cut back by 6 bases and J by 5 bases.

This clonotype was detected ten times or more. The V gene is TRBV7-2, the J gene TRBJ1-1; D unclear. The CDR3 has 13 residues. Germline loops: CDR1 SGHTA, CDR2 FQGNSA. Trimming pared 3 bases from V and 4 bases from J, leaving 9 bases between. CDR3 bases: TGTGCCAGCAGCTTCGCTAGGAGCACTGAAGCTTTCTTT. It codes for CASSFARSTEAFF.

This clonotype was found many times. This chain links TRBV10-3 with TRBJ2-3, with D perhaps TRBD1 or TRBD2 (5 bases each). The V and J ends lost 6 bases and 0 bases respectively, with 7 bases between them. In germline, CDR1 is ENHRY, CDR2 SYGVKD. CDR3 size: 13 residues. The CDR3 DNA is TGTGCCATCAGCTGGGACAGCACAGATACGCAGTATTTT. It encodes CAISWDSTDTQYF.

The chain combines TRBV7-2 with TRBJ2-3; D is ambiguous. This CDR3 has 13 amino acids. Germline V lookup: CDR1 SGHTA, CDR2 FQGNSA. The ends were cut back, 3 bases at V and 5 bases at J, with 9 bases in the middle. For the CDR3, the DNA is TGTGCCAGCAGCTTTCGAGGAGAAGATACGCAGTATTTT. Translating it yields CASSFRGEDTQYF.

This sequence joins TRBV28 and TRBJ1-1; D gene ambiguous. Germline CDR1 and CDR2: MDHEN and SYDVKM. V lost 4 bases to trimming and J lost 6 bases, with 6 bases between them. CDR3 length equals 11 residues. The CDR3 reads CASSYKAEAFF. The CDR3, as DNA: TGTGCCAGCAGTTATAAGGCTGAAGCTTTCTTT.

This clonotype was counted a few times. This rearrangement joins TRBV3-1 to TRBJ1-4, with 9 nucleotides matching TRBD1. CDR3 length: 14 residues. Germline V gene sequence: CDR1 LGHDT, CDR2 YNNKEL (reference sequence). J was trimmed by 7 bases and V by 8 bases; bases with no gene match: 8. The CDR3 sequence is CASCSGTGTEKLFF. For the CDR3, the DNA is TGTGCCAGCTGTTCCGGGACAGGGACTGAAAAACTGTTTTTT.

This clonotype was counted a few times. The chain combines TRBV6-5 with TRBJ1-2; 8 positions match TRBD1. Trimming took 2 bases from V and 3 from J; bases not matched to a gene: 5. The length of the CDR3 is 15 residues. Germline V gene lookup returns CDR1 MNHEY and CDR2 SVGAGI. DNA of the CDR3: TGTGCCAGCAGTTACGGATCAGGGGGCGACTATGGCTACACCTTC. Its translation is CASSYGSGGDYGYTF.

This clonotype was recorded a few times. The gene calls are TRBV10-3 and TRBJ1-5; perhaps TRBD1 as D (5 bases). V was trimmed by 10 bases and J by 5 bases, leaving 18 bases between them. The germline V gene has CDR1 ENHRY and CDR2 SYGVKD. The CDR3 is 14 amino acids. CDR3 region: CATHLGGEDQPQHF. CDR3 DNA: TGTGCCACACATTTGGGGGGGGAGGATCAGCCCCAGCATTTT.

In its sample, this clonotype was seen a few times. CDR3 nucleotide sequence: TGTGCCAGCAGCTTAGAGGAGGAAATGGACTATGGCTACACCTTC. It translates to CASSLEEEMDYGYTF. The genes are TRBV7-9 and TRBJ1-2; D is unclear. Germline CDR1 reads SEHNR; CDR2 reads FQNEAQ (reference sequence). This CDR3 has 15 amino acids. The V and J ends lost 1 base and 3 bases respectively, with 12 bases between them.

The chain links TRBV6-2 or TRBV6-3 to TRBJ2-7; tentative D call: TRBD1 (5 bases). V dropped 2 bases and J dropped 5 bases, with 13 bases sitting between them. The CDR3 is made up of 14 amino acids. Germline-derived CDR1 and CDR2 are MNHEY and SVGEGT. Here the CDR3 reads CASSYGSRVDEQYF. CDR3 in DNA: TGTGCCAGCAGTTACGGGTCCAGGGTGGACGAGCAGTACTTC.

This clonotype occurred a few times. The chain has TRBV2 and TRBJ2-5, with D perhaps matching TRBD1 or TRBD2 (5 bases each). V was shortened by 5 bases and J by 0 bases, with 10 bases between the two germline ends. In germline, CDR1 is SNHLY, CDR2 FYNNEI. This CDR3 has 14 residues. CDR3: CASSYEGYQETQYF. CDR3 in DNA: TGTGCCAGCAGTTATGAGGGGTACCAAGAGACCCAGTACTTC.

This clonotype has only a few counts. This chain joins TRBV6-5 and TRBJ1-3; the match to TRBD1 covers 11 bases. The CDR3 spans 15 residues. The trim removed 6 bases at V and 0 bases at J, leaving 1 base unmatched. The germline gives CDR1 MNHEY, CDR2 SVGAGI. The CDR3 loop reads CASSGTGGSGNTIYF. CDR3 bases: TGTGCCAGCAGCGGGACAGGGGGCTCTGGAAACACCATATATTTT.

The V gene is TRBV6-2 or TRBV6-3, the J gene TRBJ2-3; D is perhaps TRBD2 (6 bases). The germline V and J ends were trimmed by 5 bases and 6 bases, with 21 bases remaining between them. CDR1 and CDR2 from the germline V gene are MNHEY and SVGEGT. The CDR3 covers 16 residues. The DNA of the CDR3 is TGTGCCAGCAGTCGGGACTCTGCGACCTTTGCGGATACGCAGTATTTT. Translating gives CASSRDSATFADTQYF.

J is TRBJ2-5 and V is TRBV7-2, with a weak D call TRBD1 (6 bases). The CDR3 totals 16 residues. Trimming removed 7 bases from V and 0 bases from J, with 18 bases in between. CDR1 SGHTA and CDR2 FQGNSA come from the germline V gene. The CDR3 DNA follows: TGTGCCAGCATCGCTACAGGGCGAGGATACCAAGAGACCCAGTACTTC. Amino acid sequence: CASIATGRGYQETQYF.

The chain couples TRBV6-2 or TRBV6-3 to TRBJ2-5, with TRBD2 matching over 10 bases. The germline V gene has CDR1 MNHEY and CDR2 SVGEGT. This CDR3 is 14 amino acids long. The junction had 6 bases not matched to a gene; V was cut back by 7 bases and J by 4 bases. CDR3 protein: CASTTVAGGETQYF. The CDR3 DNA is TGTGCCAGCACCACGGTAGCGGGGGGAGAGACCCAGTACTTC.

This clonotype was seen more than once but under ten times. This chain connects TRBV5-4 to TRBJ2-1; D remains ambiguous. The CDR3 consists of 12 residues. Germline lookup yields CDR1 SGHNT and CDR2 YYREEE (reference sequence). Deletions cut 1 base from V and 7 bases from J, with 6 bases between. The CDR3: CASSLTANEQFF. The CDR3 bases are TGTGCCAGCAGCTTGACTGCAAATGAGCAGTTCTTC. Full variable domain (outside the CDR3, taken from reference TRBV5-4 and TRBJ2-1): ETGVTQSPTHLIKTRGQQVTLRCSSQSGHNTVSWYQQALGQGPQFIFQYYREEENGRGNFPPRFSGLQFPNYSSELNVNALELDDSALYLCASSLTANEQFFGPGTRLTVL.

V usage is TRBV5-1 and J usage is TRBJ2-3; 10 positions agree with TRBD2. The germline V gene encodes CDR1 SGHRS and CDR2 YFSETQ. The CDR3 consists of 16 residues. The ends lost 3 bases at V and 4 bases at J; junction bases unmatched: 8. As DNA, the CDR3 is TGCGCCAGCAGCTCCTTAGCGGGGGGCACGGCAGATACGCAGTATTTT. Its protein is CASSSLAGGTADTQYF. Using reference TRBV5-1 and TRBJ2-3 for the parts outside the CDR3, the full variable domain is KAGVTQTPRYLIKTRGQQVTLSCSPISGHRSVSWYQQTPGQGLQFLFEYFSETQRNKGNFPGRFSGRQFSNSRSEMNVSTLELGDSALYLCASSSLAGGTADTQYFGPGTRLTVL.

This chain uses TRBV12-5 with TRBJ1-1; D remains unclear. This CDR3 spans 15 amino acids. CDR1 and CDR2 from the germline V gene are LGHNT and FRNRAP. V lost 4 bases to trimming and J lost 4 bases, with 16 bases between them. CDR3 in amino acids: CASGYHLSLVTEAFF. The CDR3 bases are TGTGCTAGTGGTTACCACCTCAGCCTCGTCACTGAAGCTTTCTTT. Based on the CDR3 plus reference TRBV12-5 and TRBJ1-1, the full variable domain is DARVTQTPRHKVTEMGQEVTMRCQPILGHNTVFWYRQTMMQGLELLAYFRNRAPLDDSGMPKDRFSAEMPDATLATLKIQPSEPRDSAVYFCASGYHLSLVTEAFFGQGTRLTVV.

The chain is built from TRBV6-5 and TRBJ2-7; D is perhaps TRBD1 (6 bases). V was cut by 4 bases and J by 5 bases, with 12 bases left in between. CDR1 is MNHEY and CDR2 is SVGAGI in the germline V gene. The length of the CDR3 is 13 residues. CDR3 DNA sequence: TGTGCCAGCAGTTGGGGAACAGGGAACGAGCAGTACTTC. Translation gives CASSWGTGNEQYF.

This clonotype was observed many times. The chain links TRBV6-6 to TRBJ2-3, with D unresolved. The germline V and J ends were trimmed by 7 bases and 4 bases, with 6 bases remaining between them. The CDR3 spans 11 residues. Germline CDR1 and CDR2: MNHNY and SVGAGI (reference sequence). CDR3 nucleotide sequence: TGTGCCAGCATCCGAGCAGATACGCAGTATTTT. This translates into CASIRADTQYF.

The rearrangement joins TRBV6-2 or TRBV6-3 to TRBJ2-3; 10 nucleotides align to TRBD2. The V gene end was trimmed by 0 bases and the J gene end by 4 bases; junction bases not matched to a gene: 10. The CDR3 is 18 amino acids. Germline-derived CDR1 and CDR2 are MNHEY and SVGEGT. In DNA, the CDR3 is TGTGCCAGCAGTTACTCGAGTCTTGCTAGCGGGGGCGCAGATACGCAGTATTTT. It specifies CASSYSSLASGGADTQYF.

This CDR3 reads CASSQSFGIIAEAFF. CDR3 DNA sequence: TGTGCCAGCAGCCAATCCTTCGGGATAATAGCTGAAGCTTTCTTT. The rearrangement joins TRBV4-2 to TRBJ1-1, with D uncertain. This CDR3 spans 15 amino acids. Trimming removed 2 bases at V and 6 bases at J, with 16 bases between. Germline CDR1 LGHNA, CDR2 YNFKEQ.

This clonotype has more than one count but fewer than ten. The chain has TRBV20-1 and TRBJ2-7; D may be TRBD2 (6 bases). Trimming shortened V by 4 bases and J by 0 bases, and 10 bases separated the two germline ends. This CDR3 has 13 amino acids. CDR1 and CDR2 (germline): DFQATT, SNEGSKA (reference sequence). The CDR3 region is CSATRRASYEQYF. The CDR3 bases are TGCAGTGCTACGAGGAGGGCCTCCTACGAGCAGTACTTC.

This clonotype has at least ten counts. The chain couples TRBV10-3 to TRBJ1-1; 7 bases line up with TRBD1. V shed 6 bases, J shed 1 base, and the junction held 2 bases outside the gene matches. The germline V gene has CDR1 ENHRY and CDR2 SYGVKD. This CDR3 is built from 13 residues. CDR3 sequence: CAISRTGNTEAFF. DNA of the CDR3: TGTGCCATCAGCAGGACAGGGAACACTGAAGCTTTCTTT.